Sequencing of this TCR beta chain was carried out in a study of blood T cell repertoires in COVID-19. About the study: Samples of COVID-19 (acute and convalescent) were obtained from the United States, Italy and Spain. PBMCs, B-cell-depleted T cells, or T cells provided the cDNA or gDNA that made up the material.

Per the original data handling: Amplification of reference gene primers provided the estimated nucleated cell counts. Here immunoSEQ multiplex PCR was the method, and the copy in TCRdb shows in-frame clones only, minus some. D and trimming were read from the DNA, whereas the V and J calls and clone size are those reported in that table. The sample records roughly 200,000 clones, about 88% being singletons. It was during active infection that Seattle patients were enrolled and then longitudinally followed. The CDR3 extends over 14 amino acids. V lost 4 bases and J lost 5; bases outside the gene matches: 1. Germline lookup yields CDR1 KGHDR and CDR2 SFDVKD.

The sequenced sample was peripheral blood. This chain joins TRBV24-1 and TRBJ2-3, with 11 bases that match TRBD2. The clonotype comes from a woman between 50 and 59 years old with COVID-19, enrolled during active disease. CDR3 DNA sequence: TGTGCCACCAGTGAGGGGACTAGCGGAGATACGCAGTATTTT. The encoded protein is CATSEGTSGDTQYF.